This T cell receptor (beta chain) was captured by sequencing in a study of blood T cell repertoires in COVID-19. The wider study: The United States, Italy and Spain provided the acute and convalescent COVID-19 samples. The cDNA or gDNA used as material had been derived from T cells, B-cell-depleted T cells, or PBMCs.

Original processing methods: Scientists estimated how many nucleated cells there were by amplifying reference gene primers. The protocol was immunoSEQ multiplex PCR, while the TCRdb copy is restricted to in-frame clones and leaves out a portion. The DNA gave D and trimming, while V, J and clone size come from that table. Seen here are around 120,000 clones, about 90% observed once, and the top ten hold about 0.9%. From germline, CDR1 is SGDLS and CDR2 YYNGEE. V lost 0 bases and J lost 4; bases outside the gene matches: 4. CDR3 length: 15 amino acids. The sample comprised peripheral blood. This TCR derives from a woman aged 45-65 years with active or convalescent COVID-19. V gene TRBV9 combines with J gene TRBJ1-3, with TRBD1 matching over 7 bases. CDR3 sequence: CASSVGGGPGNTIYF. Written as DNA, the CDR3 is TGTGCCAGCAGCGTAGGAGGGGGCCCGGGAAACACCATATATTTT.